This T cell receptor beta chain derives from a study of cytomegalovirus exposure and HLA in healthy donors. PCR primers comprised 60 Vbeta and 13 Jbeta primers. This table comes from immunoSEQ multiplex PCR, and its TCRdb copy is limited to in-frame clones, with some not included. The table counts 200,000 to 250,000 clones; roughly 0.89% lies in the top ten. The CDR3 runs 15 residues. The V gene's germline CDR1 is KGHSH and CDR2 LQKENI. Losses at the gene ends were 3 bases for V and 4 bases for J; bases not matched to a gene: 9. What was sequenced was PBMCs. The rearrangement links TRBV18 to TRBJ2-7, with 7 nucleotides matching TRBD1. The TCR comes from a woman between 25 and 40 years old in good health and CMV-seropositive. The CDR3 coding sequence is TGTGCCAGCTCACCGATGGGACAGCTGTTTTACGAGCAGTACTTC. Translation: CASSPMGQLFYEQYF. The full variable domain, in which reference TRBV18 and TRBJ2-7 provide the parts outside the CDR3, is NAGVMQNPRHLVRRRGQEARLRCSPMKGHSHVYWYRQLPEEGLKFMVYLQKENIIDESGMPKERFSAEFPKEGPSILRIQQVVRGDSAAYFCASSPMGQLFYEQYFGPGTRLTVT.